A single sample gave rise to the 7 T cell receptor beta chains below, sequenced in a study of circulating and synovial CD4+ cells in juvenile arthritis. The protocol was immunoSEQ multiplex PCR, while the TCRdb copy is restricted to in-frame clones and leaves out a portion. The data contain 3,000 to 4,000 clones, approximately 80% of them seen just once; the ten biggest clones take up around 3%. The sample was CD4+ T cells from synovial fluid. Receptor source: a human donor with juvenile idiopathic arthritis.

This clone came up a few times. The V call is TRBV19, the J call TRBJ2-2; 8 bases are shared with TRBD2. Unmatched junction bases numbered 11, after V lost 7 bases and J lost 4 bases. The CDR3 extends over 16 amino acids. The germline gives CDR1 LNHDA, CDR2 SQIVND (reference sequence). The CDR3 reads CASILNGGALTGELFF. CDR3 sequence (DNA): TGTGCCAGTATCCTCAACGGGGGGGCCCTCACCGGGGAGCTGTTTTTT.

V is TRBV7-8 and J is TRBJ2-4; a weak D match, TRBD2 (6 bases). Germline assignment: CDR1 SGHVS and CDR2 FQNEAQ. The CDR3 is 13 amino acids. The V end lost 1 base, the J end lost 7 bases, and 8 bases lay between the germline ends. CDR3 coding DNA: TGTGCCAGCAGCTTAGATGGGAGGAACATTCAGTACTTC. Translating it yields CASSLDGRNIQYF.

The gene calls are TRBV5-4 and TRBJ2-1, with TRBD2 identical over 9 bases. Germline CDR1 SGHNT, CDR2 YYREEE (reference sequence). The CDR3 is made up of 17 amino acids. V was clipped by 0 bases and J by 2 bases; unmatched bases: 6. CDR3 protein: CASSLGGGGAAYNEQFF. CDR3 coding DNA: TGTGCCAGCAGCTTGGGAGGCGGGGGGGCCGCCTACAATGAGCAGTTCTTC. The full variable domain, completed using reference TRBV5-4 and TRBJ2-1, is ETGVTQSPTHLIKTRGQQVTLRCSSQSGHNTVSWYQQALGQGPQFIFQYYREEENGRGNFPPRFSGLQFPNYSSELNVNALELDDSALYLCASSLGGGGAAYNEQFFGPGTRLTVL.

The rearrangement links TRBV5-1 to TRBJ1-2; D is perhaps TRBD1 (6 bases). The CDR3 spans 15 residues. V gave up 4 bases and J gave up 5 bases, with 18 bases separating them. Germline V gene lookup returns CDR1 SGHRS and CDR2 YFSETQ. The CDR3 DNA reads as TGCGCCAGCAGCGAACCGGGGGGCAGGGGTTATGGCTACACCTTC. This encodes CASSEPGGRGYGYTF. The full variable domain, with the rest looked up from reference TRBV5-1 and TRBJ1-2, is KAGVTQTPRYLIKTRGQQVTLSCSPISGHRSVSWYQQTPGQGLQFLFEYFSETQRNKGNFPGRFSGRQFSNSRSEMNVSTLELGDSALYLCASSEPGGRGYGYTFGSGTRLTVV.

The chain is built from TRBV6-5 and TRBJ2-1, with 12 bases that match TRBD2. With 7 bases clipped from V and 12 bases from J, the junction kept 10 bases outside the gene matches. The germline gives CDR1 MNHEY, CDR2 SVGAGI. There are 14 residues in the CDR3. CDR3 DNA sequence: TGTGCCAGCACCGCGCTAGCGGGAGGGGGACGGCAGTTCTTC. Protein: CASTALAGGGRQFF.

In DNA form, the CDR3 reads TGTGCCACCAGTAAGGACAGGGTCGTTACCAACACTGAAGCTTTCTTT. Translating gives CATSKDRVVTNTEAFF. This chain connects TRBV15 to TRBJ1-1; TRBD1 aligns across 8 bases. CDR3 size: 16 residues. Germline lookup yields CDR1 LNHNV and CDR2 YYDKDF (reference sequence). J lost 2 bases, V lost 6 bases, and 11 bases had no gene match. Filled out from reference TRBV15 and TRBJ1-1, the complete variable domain reads DAMVIQNPRYQVTQFGKPVTLSCSQTLNHNVMYWYQQKSSQAPKLLFHYYDKDFNNEADTPDNFQSRRPNTSFCFLDIRSPGLGDTAMYLCATSKDRVVTNTEAFFGQGTRLTVV.

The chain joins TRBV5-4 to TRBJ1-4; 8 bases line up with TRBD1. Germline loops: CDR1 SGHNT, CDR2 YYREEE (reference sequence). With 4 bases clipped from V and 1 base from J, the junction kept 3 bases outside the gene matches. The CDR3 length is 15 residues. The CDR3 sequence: CASSRGTGTNEKLFF. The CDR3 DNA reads TGTGCCAGCAGCCGCGGGACAGGAACTAATGAAAAACTGTTTTTT.